Listed below are T cell receptor beta chains from one sample, sequenced in a study of blood T cell repertoires in COVID-19. Libraries were prepared by immunoSEQ multiplex PCR; TCRdb keeps only in-frame clonotypes and omits some of them. The table lists 250,000 or so clones, over 80% of them singletons. The sample consisted of PBMCs or T cells enriched from blood (not recorded which). These receptor sequences come from a woman under 40 with acute COVID-19. The CDR3 runs from the conserved cysteine through the conserved F or W. The order of the fields is D gene, clone size, J gene, V gene, CDR3 protein, CDR3 DNA. A D gene is named only where the DNA matches it firmly. Some rows have no size entry. The others give once, few or many, or a class for an expanded clone.

D: -
size: -
J: TRBJ2-7
V: TRBV2
CDR3: CASSESEVLSYEQYF
DNA: TGTGCCAGCAGTGAATCGGAGGTCCTTTCCTACGAGCAGTACTTC

D: TRBD1
size: once
J: TRBJ1-2
V: TRBV7-2
CDR3: CASSLEVGQEVNGYTF
DNA: TGTGCCAGCAGCTTAGAGGTTGGACAGGAGGTGAATGGCTACACCTTC

D: -
size: -
J: TRBJ1-1
V: TRBV2
CDR3: CASSSSTGVDEAFF
DNA: -

D: -
size: -
J: TRBJ1-3
V: TRBV27
CDR3: CASSPVDSRNTIYF
DNA: TGTGCCAGCAGTCCCGTGGACAGTAGAAACACCATATATTTT

D: -
size: -
J: TRBJ1-1
V: TRBV5-4
CDR3: CASSQTDTNTEAFF
DNA: TGTGCCAGCAGCCAAACGGACACCAACACTGAAGCTTTCTTT

D: -
size: few
J: TRBJ2-2
V: TRBV11-1
CDR3: CASSLGGNTGELFF
DNA: TGTGCCAGCAGCTTAGGAGGGAACACCGGGGAGCTGTTTTTT

D: TRBD2
size: few
J: TRBJ2-7
V: TRBV10-3
CDR3: CAISESVLAGAYEQYF
DNA: TGTGCCATCAGTGAGTCGGTCCTAGCGGGAGCCTACGAGCAGTACTTC

D: -
size: -
J: TRBJ2-7
V: TRBV27
CDR3: CASSLSVGGGEQYF
DNA: TGTGCCAGCAGTTTATCGGTAGGGGGTGGCGAGCAGTACTTC

D: -
size: -
J: TRBJ2-7
V: TRBV5-1
CDR3: CASSLVAGQEYEQYF
DNA: TGCGCCAGCAGCTTGGTAGCAGGGCAAGAATACGAGCAGTACTTC

D: TRBD2
size: -
J: TRBJ2-3
V: TRBV5-1
CDR3: CASSRRVAAGVDPDTQYF
DNA: TGCGCCAGCAGCCGCCGGGTGGCAGCGGGAGTTGATCCAGATACGCAGTATTTT

D: TRBD1
size: -
J: TRBJ2-2
V: TRBV9
CDR3: CASSSQGRGLNGELFF
DNA: TGTGCCAGCAGCTCCCAGGGCAGGGGGCTAAACGGGGAGCTGTTTTTT

D: TRBD2
size: -
J: TRBJ2-1
V: TRBV11-3
CDR3: CASSLQLAGVGEQFF
DNA: TGTGCCAGCAGCTTACAATTAGCGGGAGTGGGAGAGCAGTTCTTC

D: TRBD1
size: -
J: TRBJ2-1
V: TRBV11-1
CDR3: CASSGTGGPNEQFF
DNA: TGTGCCAGCAGCGGCACAGGGGGTCCTAATGAGCAGTTCTTC

D: -
size: -
J: TRBJ1-1
V: TRBV30
CDR3: CAWSGTGWTNTEAFF
DNA: TGTGCCTGGAGTGGCACAGGGTGGACGAACACTGAAGCTTTCTTT

D: -
size: -
J: TRBJ1-3
V: TRBV4-1
CDR3: CASSQDQGASGNTIYF
DNA: TGCGCCAGCAGCCAAGATCAAGGAGCCTCTGGAAACACCATATATTTT

D: TRBD2
size: -
J: TRBJ2-2
V: TRBV29-1
CDR3: CSVDVPTSGTFGELFF
DNA: TGCAGCGTTGACGTCCCAACTAGCGGGACTTTCGGGGAGCTGTTTTTT

D: -
size: -
J: TRBJ1-5
V: TRBV27
CDR3: CASSLAGGRNQPQHF
DNA: TGTGCCAGCAGTTTGGCCGGGGGACGCAATCAGCCCCAGCATTTT

D: TRBD2
size: -
J: TRBJ2-5
V: TRBV3-1/TRBV3-2
CDR3: CASSHGVRLAGEETQYF
DNA: TGTGCCAGCAGCCATGGCGTCAGACTAGCGGGAGAAGAGACCCAGTACTTC